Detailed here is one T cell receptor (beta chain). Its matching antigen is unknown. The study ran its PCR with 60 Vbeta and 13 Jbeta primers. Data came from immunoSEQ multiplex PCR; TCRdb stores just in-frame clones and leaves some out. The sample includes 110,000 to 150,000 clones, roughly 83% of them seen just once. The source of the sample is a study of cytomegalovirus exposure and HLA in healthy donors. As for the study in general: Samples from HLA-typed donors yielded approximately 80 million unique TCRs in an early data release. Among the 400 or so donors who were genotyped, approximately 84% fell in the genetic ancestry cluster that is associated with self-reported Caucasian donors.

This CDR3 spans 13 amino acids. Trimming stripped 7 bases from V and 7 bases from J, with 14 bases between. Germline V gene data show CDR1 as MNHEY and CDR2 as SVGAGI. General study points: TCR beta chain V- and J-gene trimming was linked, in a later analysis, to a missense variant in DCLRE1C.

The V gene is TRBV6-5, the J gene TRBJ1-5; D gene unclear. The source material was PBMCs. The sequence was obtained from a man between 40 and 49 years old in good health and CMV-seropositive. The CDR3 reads CASTPAGGQPQHF. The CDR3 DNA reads TGTGCCAGCACCCCCGCGGGTGGACAGCCCCAGCATTTT.